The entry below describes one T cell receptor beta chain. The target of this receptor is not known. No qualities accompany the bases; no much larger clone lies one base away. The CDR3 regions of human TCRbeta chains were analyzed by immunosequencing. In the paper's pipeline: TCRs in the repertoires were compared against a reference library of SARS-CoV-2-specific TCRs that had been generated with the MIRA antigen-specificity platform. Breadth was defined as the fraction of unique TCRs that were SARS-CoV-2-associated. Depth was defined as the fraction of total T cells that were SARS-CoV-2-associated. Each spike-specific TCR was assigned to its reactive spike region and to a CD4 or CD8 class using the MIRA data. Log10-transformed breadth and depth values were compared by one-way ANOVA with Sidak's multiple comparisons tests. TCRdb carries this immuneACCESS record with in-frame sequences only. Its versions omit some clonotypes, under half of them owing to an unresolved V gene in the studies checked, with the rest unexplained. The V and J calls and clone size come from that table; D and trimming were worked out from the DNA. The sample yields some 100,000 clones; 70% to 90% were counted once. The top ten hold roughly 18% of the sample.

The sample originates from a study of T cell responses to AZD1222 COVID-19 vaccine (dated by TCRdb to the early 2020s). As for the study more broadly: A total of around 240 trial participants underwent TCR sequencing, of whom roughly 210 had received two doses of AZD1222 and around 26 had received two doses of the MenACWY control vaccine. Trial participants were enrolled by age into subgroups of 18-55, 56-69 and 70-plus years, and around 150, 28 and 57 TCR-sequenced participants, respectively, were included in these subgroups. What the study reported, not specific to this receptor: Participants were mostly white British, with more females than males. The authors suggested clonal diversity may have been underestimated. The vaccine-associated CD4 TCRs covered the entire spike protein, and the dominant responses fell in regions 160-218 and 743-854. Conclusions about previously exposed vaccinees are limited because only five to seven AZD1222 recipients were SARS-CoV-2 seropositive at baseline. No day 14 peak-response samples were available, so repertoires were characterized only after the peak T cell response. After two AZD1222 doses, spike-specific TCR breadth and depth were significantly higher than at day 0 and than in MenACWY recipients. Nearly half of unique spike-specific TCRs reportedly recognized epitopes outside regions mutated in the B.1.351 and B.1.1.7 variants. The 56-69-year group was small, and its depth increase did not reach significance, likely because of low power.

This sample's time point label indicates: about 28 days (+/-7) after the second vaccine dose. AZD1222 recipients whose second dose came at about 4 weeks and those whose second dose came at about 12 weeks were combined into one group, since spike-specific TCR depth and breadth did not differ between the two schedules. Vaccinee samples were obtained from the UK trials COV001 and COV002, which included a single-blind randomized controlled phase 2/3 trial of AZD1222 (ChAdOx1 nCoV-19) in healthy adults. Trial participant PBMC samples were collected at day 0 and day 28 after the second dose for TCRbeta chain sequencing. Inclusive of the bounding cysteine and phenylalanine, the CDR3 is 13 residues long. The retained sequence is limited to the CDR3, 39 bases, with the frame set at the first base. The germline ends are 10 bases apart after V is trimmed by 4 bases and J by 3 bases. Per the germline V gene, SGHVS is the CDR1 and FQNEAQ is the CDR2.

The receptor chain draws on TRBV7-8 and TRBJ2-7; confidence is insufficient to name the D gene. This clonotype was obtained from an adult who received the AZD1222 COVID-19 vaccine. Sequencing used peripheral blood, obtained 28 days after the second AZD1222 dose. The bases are TGTGCCAGCAGCTCGTCAGCACTCTACGAGCAGTACTTC. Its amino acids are CASSSSALYEQYF.